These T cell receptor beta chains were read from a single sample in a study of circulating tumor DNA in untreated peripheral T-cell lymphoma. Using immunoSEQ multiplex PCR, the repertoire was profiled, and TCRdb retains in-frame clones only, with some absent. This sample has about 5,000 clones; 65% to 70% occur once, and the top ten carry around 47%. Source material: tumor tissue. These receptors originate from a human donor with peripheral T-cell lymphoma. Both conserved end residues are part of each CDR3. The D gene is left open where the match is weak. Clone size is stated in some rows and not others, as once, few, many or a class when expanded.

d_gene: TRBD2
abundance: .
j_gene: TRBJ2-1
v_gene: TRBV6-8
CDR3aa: CASSYPASGAYNEQFF
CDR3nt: TGTGCCAGCAGTTACCCGGCTAGCGGGGCATACAATGAGCAGTTCTTC

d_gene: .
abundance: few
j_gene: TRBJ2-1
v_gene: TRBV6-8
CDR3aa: CASSYSTHEQFF
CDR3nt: TGTGCCAGCAGTTACTCGACTCATGAGCAGTTCTTC

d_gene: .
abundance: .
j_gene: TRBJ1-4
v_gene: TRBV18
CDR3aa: CASSPPAALGEKLFF
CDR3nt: TGTGCCAGCTCACCACCGGCTGCTTTGGGTGAAAAACTGTTTTTT

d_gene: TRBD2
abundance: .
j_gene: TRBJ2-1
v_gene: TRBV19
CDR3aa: CASSVTSGRIEQFF
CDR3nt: TGTGCCAGTAGTGTGACTAGCGGGAGGATTGAGCAGTTCTTC

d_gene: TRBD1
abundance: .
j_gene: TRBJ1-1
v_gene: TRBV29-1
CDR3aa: CSALHRGRATEAFF
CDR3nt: TGCAGCGCCCTACACAGGGGGCGCGCCACTGAAGCTTTCTTT

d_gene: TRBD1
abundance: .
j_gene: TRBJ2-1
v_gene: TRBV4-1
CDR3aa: CASSSPGQGSGQFF
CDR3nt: TGCGCCAGCAGTTCCCCGGGACAGGGGTCTGGGCAGTTCTTC

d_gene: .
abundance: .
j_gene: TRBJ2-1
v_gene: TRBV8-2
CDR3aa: CASKTGQGYNEQFF
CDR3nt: TGTGCCAGCAAAACGGGACAGGGCTACAATGAGCAGTTCTTC

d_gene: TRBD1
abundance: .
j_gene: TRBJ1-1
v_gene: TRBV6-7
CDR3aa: CASSYGDRGLNTEAFF
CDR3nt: TGTGCCAGCAGTTACGGGGACAGGGGGTTGAACACTGAAGCTTTCTTT

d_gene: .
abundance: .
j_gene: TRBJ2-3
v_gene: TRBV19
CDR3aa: CASSIWGDTQYF
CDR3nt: TGTGCCAGTAGTATCTGGGGAGATACGCAGTATTTT

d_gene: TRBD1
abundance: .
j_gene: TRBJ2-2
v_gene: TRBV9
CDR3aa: CASSVQGAATGELFF
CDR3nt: TGTGCCAGCAGCGTACAGGGGGCAGCAACCGGGGAGCTGTTTTTT

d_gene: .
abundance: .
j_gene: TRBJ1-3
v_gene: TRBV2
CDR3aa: CASSLTTNTIYF
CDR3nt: TGTGCCAGCAGCCTAACTACAAACACCATATATTTT

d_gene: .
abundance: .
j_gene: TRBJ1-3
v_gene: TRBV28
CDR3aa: CASSIPGRLNTIYF
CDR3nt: TGTGCCAGCAGTATTCCGGGACGCCTAAACACCATATATTTT

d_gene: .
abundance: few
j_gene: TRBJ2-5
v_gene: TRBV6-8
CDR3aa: CASREITGYQETQYF
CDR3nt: TGTGCCAGCAGAGAGATAACAGGCTACCAAGAGACCCAGTACTTC

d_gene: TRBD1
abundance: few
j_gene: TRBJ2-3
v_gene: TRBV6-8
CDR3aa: CASTGQGRDTQYF
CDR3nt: TGTGCCAGCACCGGACAGGGAAGAGATACGCAGTATTTT

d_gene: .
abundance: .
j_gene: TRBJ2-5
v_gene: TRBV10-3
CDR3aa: CAISESTGPGETQYF
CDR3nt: TGTGCCATCAGTGAGTCAACAGGCCCAGGGGAGACCCAGTACTTC

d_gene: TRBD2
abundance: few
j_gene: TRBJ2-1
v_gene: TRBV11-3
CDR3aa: CASSSRSGDPSYNEQFF
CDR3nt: TGTGCCAGCAGCTCGCGAAGCGGGGACCCTTCCTACAATGAGCAGTTCTTC

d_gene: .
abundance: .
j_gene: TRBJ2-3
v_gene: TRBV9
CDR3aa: CASSVVPAGYLGDTQYF
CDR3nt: TGTGCCAGCAGCGTAGTTCCAGCGGGCTATCTGGGAGATACGCAGTATTTT

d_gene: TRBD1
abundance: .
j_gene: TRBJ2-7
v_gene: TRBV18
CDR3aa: CASSPRPGQGLREQYF
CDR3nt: TGTGCCAGCTCACCTCGACCGGGACAGGGTCTTCGCGAGCAGTACTTC

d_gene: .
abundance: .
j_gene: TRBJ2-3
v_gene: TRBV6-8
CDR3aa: CASSPRRADTQYF
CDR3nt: TGTGCCAGCAGTCCTCGACGGGCAGATACGCAGTATTTT

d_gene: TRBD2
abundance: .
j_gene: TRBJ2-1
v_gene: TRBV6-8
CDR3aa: CASSYSGTRGSQFF
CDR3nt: TGTGCCAGCAGTTACTCGGGGACTAGGGGGTCTCAGTTCTTC

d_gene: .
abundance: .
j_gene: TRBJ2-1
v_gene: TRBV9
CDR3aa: CASSVSLEDEQFF
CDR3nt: TGTGCCAGCAGCGTCTCATTAGAAGATGAGCAGTTCTTC

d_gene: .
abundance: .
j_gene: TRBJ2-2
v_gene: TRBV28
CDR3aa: CASSRNTNTGELFF
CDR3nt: TGTGCCAGCAGTCGGAACACCAACACCGGGGAGCTGTTTTTT

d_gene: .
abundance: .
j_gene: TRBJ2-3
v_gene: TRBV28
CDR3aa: CASSLRLVSFGTQYF
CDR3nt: TGTGCCAGCAGTTTGCGACTAGTATCGTTCGGTACGCAGTATTTT

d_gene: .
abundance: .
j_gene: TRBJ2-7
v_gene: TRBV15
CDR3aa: CAASRERTSYEQYF
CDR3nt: TGTGCCGCATCGAGGGAACGGACCTCCTACGAGCAGTACTTC

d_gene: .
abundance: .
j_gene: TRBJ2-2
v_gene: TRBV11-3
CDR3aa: CASSLGREFGELFF
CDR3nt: TGTGCCAGCAGCTTAGGACGGGAGTTCGGGGAGCTGTTTTTT

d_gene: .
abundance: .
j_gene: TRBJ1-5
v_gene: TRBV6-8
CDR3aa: CASSWSGGNQPQHF
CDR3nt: TGTGCCAGCAGTTGGTCCGGGGGCAATCAGCCCCAGCATTTT

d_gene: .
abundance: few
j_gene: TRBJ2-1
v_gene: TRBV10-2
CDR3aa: CASSEPGGFYNEQFF
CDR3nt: TGCGCCAGCAGTGAGCCGGGCGGGTTTTACAATGAGCAGTTCTTC

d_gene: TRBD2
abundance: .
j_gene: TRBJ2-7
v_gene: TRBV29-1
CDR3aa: CSAGPGLAAYEQYF
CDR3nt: TGCAGCGCGGGACCGGGACTAGCGGCCTACGAGCAGTACTTC

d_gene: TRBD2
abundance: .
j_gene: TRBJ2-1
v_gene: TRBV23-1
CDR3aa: CASSPDLTSGSAQFF
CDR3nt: TGCGCCAGCAGCCCCGACTTAACTAGCGGGAGCGCGCAGTTCTTC

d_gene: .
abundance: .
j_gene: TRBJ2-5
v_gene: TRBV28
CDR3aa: CASSFLDTGPETQYF
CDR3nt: TGTGCCAGCAGTTTCTTGGACACGGGCCCGGAGACCCAGTACTTC

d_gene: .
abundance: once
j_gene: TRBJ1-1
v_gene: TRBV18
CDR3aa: CASSPGPNTEAFF
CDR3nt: TGTGCCAGCTCACCGGGACCTAACACTGAAGCTTTCTTT

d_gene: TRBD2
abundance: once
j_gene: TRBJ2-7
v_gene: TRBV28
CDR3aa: CASSSLTSGRNEQYF
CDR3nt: TGTGCCAGCAGTTCACTAACTAGCGGGAGGAACGAGCAGTACTTC

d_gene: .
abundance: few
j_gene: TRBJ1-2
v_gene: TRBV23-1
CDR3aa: CASNSLLVVEGYGYTF
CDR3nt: TGCGCCAGCAATTCGCTCCTGGTCGTCGAGGGGTATGGCTACACCTTC

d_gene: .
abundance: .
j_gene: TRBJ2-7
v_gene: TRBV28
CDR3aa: CASSLSGTPPSYEQYF
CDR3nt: TGTGCCAGCAGTTTATCCGGGACACCCCCCTCCTACGAGCAGTACTTC

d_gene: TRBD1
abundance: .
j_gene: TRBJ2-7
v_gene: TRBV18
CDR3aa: CASSFPGQGNVYEQYF
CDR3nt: TGTGCCAGCTCGTTCCCGGGACAGGGGAATGTCTACGAGCAGTACTTC

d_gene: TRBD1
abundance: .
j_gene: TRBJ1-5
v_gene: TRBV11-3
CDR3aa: CASSPDRDNQPQHF
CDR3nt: TGTGCCAGCAGCCCCGACAGGGATAATCAGCCCCAGCATTTT

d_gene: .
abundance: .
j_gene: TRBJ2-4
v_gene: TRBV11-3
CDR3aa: CASSTWYPGTGNIQYF
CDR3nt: TGTGCCAGCAGCACATGGTATCCGGGAACAGGAAACATTCAGTACTTC

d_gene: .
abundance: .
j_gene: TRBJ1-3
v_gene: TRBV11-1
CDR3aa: CASSLGQVHSGNTIYF
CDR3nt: TGTGCCAGCAGCTTAGGACAGGTACACTCTGGAAATACCATATATTTT

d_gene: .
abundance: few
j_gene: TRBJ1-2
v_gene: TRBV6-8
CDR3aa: CASSIEGRYGYTF
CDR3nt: TGTGCCAGCAGTATAGAGGGGCGGTATGGCTACACCTTC

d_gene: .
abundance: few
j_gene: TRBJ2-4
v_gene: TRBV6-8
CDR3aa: CASSSRVENIQYF
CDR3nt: TGTGCCAGCAGTTCGCGGGTCGAAAACATTCAGTACTTC

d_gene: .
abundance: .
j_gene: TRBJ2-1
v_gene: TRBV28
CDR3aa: CASMGDSYNEQFF
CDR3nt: TGTGCCAGCATGGGGGACTCCTACAATGAGCAGTTCTTC

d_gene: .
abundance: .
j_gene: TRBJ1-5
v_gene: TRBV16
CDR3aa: CASSRTGTSNQPQHF
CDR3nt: TGTGCCAGCAGTCGTACCGGGACAAGCAATCAGCCCCAGCATTTT

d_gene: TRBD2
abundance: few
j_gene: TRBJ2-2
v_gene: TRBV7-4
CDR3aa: CASSPWTSGRAAVRARELFF
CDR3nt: TGTGCCAGCAGCCCTTGGACTAGCGGGAGAGCCGCGGTCAGGGCAAGGGAGCTGTTTTTT

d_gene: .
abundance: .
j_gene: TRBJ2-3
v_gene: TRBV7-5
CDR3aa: CASSSSIAGSLTDTQYF
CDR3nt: TGTGCCAGCAGCTCCTCAATAGCGGGAAGTCTGACAGATACGCAGTATTTT

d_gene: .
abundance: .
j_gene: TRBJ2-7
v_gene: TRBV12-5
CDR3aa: CASGFGSEQYF
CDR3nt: TGTGCTAGTGGTTTCGGGTCCGAGCAGTACTTC

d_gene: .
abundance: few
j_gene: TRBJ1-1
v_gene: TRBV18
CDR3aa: CASSTDSFGEAFF
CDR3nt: TGTGCCAGCTCGACGGACAGTTTTGGGGAAGCTTTCTTT

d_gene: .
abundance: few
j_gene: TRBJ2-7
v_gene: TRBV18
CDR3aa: CASSFQSDEQYF
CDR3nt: TGTGCCAGCTCGTTCCAAAGTGACGAGCAGTACTTC

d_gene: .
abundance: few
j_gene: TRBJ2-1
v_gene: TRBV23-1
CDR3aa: CASSSGTITNEQFF
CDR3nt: TGCGCCAGCAGCTCCGGGACGATCACCAATGAGCAGTTCTTC

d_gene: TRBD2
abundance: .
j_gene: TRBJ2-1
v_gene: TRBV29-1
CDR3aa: CSAGDPSGTTNEQFF
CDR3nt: TGCAGCGCCGGGGACCCTAGCGGGACCACTAATGAGCAGTTCTTC

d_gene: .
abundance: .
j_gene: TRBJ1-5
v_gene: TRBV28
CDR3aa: CASTWGAGVRQPQHF
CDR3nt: TGTGCCAGCACCTGGGGGGCAGGGGTCCGGCAGCCCCAGCATTTT

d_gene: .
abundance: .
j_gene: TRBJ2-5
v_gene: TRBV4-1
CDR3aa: CASSQGNGETQYF
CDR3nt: TGCGCCAGCAGTCAAGGCAACGGAGAGACCCAGTACTTC

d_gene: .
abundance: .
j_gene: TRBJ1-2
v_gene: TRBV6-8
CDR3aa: CASSRPGVNYGYTF
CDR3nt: TGTGCCAGCAGTAGACCAGGGGTTAACTATGGCTACACCTTC

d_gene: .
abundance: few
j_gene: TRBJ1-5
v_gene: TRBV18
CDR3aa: CASSPPGRRKRPQHF
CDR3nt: TGTGCCAGCTCACCACCGGGGCGCCGGAAAAGACCCCAGCATTTT

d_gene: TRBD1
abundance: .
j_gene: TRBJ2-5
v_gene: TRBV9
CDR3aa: CASLDREGAISETQYF
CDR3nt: TGTGCCAGCCTTGACCGTGAGGGGGCTATATCAGAGACCCAGTACTTC

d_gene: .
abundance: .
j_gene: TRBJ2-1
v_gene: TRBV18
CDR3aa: CASSPYGGTYNEQFF
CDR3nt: TGTGCCAGCTCACCATATGGCGGGACCTACAATGAGCAGTTCTTC

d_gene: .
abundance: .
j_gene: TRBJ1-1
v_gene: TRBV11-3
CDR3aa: CASSLGQLGTEAFF
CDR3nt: TGTGCCAGCAGCTTAGGACAATTAGGGACTGAAGCTTTCTTT

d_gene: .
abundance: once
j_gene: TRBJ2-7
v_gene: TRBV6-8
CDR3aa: CASSWGNYEQYF
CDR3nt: TGTGCCAGCAGTTGGGGAAACTACGAGCAGTACTTC

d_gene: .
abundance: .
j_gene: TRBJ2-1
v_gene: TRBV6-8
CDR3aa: CASSYSRVSSYNEQFF
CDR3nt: TGTGCCAGCAGTTACTCGCGGGTGAGCTCCTACAATGAGCAGTTCTTC

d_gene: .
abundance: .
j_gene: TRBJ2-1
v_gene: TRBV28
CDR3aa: CASSSPTGYNEQFF
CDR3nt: TGTGCCAGCAGTTCGCCGACAGGTTACAATGAGCAGTTCTTC